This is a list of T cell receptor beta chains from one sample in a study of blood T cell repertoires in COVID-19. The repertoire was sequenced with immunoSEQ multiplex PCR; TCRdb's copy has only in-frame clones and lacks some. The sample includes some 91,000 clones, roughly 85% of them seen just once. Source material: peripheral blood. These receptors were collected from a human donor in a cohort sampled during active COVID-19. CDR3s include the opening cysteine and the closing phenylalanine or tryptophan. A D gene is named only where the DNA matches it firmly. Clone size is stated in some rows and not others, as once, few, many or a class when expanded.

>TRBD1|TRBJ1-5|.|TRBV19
TGTGCCAGTAGTACGCCACCCGGGACAGTGAGCAATCAGCCCCAGCATTTT
CASSTPPGTVSNQPQHF
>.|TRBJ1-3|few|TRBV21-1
TGTGCCAGCAGCAAAGGTGGACAGGGATCTGGAAACACCATATATTTT
CASSKGGQGSGNTIYF
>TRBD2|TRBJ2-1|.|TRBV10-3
TGTGCCATCAGTGAAGGGACTAGCGGGGGGGCCAATGAGCAGTTCTTC
CAISEGTSGGANEQFF
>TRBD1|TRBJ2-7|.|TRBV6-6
TGTGCCAGCAGTTACGGACAGGGGGAATACGAGCAGTACTTC
CASSYGQGEYEQYF
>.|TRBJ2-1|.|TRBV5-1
TGCGCCAGCAGCCCGACAGGGACTTCTTTCTACAATGAGCAGTTCTTC
CASSPTGTSFYNEQFF
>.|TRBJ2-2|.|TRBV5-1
TGCGCCAGCAGCTTGGCAGGATACACCGGGGAGCTGTTTTTT
CASSLAGYTGELFF
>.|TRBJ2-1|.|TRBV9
TGTGCCAGCAGCGTAGCGTCGTTCAATGAGCAGTTCTTC
CASSVASFNEQFF
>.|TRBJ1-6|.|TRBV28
TGTGCCAGCAGTTTACAGCGTAATTCACCCCTCCACTTT
CASSLQRNSPLHF
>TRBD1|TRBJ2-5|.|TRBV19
TGTGCCAGTAGCCAGCAAAGACAGGGACAAGAGACCCAGTACTTC
CASSQQRQGQETQYF
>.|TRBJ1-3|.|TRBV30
TGTGCCTGGAACGAGGGACAACCGATAAACACCATATATTTT
CAWNEGQPINTIYF
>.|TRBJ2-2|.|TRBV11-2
TGTGCCAGCAGCCGCTTGGCAGGGGTGGCCGGGGAGCTGTTTTTT
CASSRLAGVAGELFF
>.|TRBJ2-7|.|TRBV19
TGTGCCAGTAGTATCGTGGTAGGGACTGAGCAGTACTTC
CASSIVVGTEQYF
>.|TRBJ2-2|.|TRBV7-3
TGTGCCAGCAGCCCCGGGGTCAACACCGGGGAGCTGTTTTTT
CASSPGVNTGELFF
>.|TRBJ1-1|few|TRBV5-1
TGCGCCAGCAGCCCTACATACAGTTACACTGAAGCTTTCTTT
CASSPTYSYTEAFF
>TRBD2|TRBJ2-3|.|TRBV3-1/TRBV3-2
TGTGCCAGCAGCCAAGTCACTAGCGGGAGATCAGATACGCAGTATTTT
CASSQVTSGRSDTQYF